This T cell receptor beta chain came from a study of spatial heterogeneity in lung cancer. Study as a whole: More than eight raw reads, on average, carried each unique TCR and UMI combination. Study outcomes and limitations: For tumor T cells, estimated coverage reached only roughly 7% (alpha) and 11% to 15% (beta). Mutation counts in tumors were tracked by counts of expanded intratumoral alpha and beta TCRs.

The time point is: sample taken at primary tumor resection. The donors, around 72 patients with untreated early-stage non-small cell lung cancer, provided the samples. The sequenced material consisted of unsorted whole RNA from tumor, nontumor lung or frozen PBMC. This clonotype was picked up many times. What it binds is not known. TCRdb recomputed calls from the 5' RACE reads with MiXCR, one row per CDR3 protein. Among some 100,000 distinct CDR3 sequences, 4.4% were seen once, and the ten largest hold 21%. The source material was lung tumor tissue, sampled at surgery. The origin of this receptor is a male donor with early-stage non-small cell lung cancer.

The CDR3 sequence: CASSPSANEKLFF. In DNA form, the CDR3 reads TGTGCCAGCAGTCCGTCCGCTAATGAAAAACTGTTTTTT. This chain links TRBV28 with TRBJ1-4; D is unresolved. The CDR3 contains 13 residues. V was trimmed by 5 bases and J by 3 bases, leaving 7 bases between them. Germline V gene lookup returns CDR1 MDHEN and CDR2 SYDVKM.